This T cell receptor (beta chain) originates from a study of radiotherapy plus CTLA-4 blockade in lung cancer. As for the study in general: Patients showed objective responses in 15% to 20% of cases, and disease control was achieved by about 31%.

TCRdb keeps only in-frame clones here, not all; method: immunoSEQ multiplex PCR. The table has fewer than 65,000 clones, approximately 84% seen once. The V gene's germline CDR1 is SGHTA and CDR2 FQGNSA. The CDR3 extends over 17 amino acids. V lost 3 bases and J lost 2; bases outside the gene matches: 9. The origin of this receptor is a human donor with non-small cell lung cancer whose response to radiotherapy plus ipilimumab could not be evaluated. The sequences come from peripheral blood, collected from a patient treated with radiotherapy plus ipilimumab. The rearrangement joins TRBV7-2 to TRBJ2-5; 10 positions match TRBD2. The CDR3 coding sequence is TGTGCCAGCAGCTTGGGAGCGGGAGGGTCGGGGCAAGAGACCCAGTACTTC. Amino acid sequence: CASSLGAGGSGQETQYF.